A single sample is the source of the 13 T cell receptor beta chains below, sequenced in a study of OX40 agonist ivuxolimab in advanced cancers. Repertoires were generated with immunoSEQ multiplex PCR, while TCRdb's copy carries only in-frame clones and drops some. The data contain 84,000 or so clones, roughly 84% of them singletons. Specimen: CD4+ or CD8+ T cells sorted from blood, collected in a trial of the OX40 agonist ivuxolimab. The source is an adult with an advanced solid tumor such as melanoma, head and neck, liver or kidney cancer.

The V call is TRBV9, the J call TRBJ2-5; D assignment may be TRBD1 or TRBD2 (5 bases each). Germline V gene sequence: CDR1 SGDLS, CDR2 YYNGEE. This CDR3 region has 16 residues. Trimming took off 3 bases at V and 5 bases at J, with 20 bases between the two ends. CDR3 residues: CASSARGELPSETQYF. The CDR3 bases are TGTGCCAGCAGCGCACGAGGGGAGTTACCATCTGAGACCCAGTACTTC.

The chain employs TRBV9 and TRBJ2-1; 10 positions agree with TRBD2. The CDR3 extends over 15 amino acids. Germline loops: CDR1 SGDLS, CDR2 YYNGEE. V lost 1 base, J lost 6 bases, and 4 bases stayed unmatched. CDR3 DNA sequence: TGTGCCAGCAGCGTATTGGCTAGCGGGGGCAATGAGCAGTTCTTC. Amino acid sequence: CASSVLASGGNEQFF.

This clone was counted a single time. The chain uses TRBV13 and TRBJ1-6; TRBD1 matches at 10 bases. The CDR3 has 16 residues. The germline CDR1 and CDR2 sequences are PRHDT and FYEKMQ (reference sequence). Germline trimming cut 5 bases from V and 8 bases from J; bases unmatched to any gene: 9. CDR3 in DNA: TGTGCCAGCAGCGAACCGACAGGGGGCGAGTATTCACCCCTCCACTTT. Protein product: CASSEPTGGEYSPLHF.

This sequence joins TRBV4-1 and TRBJ2-4; 10 bases are a match to TRBD2. Unmatched junction bases numbered 5, after V lost 0 bases and J lost 3 bases. Germline loops: CDR1 MGHRA, CDR2 YSYEKL. CDR3 length: 17 amino acids. CDR3 amino acids: CASSQEGSGGLKNIQYF. CDR3 DNA: TGCGCCAGCAGCCAAGAGGGTAGCGGGGGGCTCAAAAACATTCAGTACTTC.

This chain uses TRBV5-1 with TRBJ2-1, with D tentatively TRBD2 (7 bases). The V gene lost 0 bases and the J gene lost 8 bases, with 15 bases spanning the gap. The CDR3 length is 15 residues. Germline V gene sequence: CDR1 SGHRS, CDR2 YFSETQ. CDR3 coding DNA: TGCGCCAGCAGCTTGGACGGGGGGCGTTGGGATGAGCAGTTCTTC. Protein product: CASSLDGGRWDEQFF.

The V and J genes are TRBV6-5 and TRBJ1-4; D is ambiguous. The length of the CDR3 is 13 residues. Germline CDR1 and CDR2: MNHEY and SVGAGI. Trimming shortened V by 5 bases and J by 7 bases, and 11 bases separated the two germline ends. CDR3 in amino acids: CASSLTWGEKLFF. CDR3 in DNA: TGTGCCAGCAGTCTCACTTGGGGTGAAAAACTGTTTTTT.

The CDR3 region has the DNA TGTGCCAGCAGCTTGATTATGAGCGGAGGTACGCAGTATTTT. Amino acid sequence: CASSLIMSGGTQYF. The V gene is TRBV7-2, the J gene TRBJ2-3, with D perhaps TRBD2 (5 bases). The CDR3 length is 14 residues. V lost 3 bases, J lost 8 bases, and 15 bases lay in between. The germline V gene encodes CDR1 SGHTA and CDR2 FQGNSA.

V gene TRBV27 combines with J gene TRBJ1-1; D possibly corresponds to TRBD1 (5 bases). Germline CDR1 is MNHEY and CDR2 is SMNVEV (reference sequence). The CDR3 spans 16 residues. Trimming pared 2 bases from V and 1 base from J, leaving 14 bases between. CDR3: CASSLDERTPNTEAFF. The CDR3 DNA reads TGTGCCAGCAGTTTAGATGAACGGACACCGAACACTGAAGCTTTCTTT.

The rearrangement uses TRBV6-1 and TRBJ2-7; 11 bases map to TRBD1. V dropped 5 bases and J dropped 2; count of bases not matched to a gene: 5. CDR1 is MNHNS, CDR2 SASEGT, per germline. The CDR3 spans 15 residues. The CDR3 here is CASSPGTGGPYEQYF. The CDR3 region has the DNA TGTGCCAGCAGTCCTGGGACAGGGGGACCCTACGAGCAGTACTTC.

The chain couples TRBV12-2 to TRBJ2-5. TRBV12-2 is assigned pseudogene status. The CDR3 has 14 residues. CDR3 sequence reads: CASRLDEVGETQYF. In nucleotides, the CDR3 is TGTGCAAGTCGCTTAGACGAGGTAGGGGAGACCCAGTACTTC.

There are many counts of this clone. The sample holds other DNA sequences that translate to the same CDR3. This chain uses TRBV5-1 with TRBJ2-7; 11 nucleotides match TRBD2. V trimming: 2 bases; J trimming: 2 bases; junction bases outside the gene matches: 6. Per germline, CDR1 SGHRS and CDR2 YFSETQ. There are 16 residues in the CDR3. CDR3: CASSFSSGGFAYEQYF. The CDR3 nucleotides are TGCGCCAGCAGCTTTTCTAGCGGGGGGTTCGCCTACGAGCAGTACTTC.

CDR3 sequence (DNA): TGTGCCAGCAGCTTGAGCAGGGGGCGAGTGTATGGCTACACCTTC. Protein: CASSLSRGRVYGYTF. V gene TRBV5-6 combines with J gene TRBJ1-2; TRBD1 agrees at 8 bases. V lost 1 base and J lost 5; bases outside the gene matches: 7. There are 15 residues in the CDR3. Germline loops: CDR1 SGHDT, CDR2 YYEEEE.

The chain combines TRBV19 with TRBJ2-4; 9 positions agree with TRBD1. V lost 6 bases, J lost 8 bases, and 11 bases stayed unmatched. CDR1 is LNHDA, CDR2 SQIVND, per germline (reference sequence). The CDR3 runs 15 residues. CDR3 coding DNA: TGTGCCAGTAGCATCGGGGGACAGGGATTGGACATTCAGTACTTC. This translates into CASSIGGQGLDIQYF.